This TCR beta chain derives from a study of T cell changes during pregnancy in multiple sclerosis. Germline assignment: CDR1 LGHNA and CDR2 YSLEER. The CDR3 consists of 16 residues. Trimming removed 0 bases from V and 4 bases from J, with 15 bases in between. Data came from immunoSEQ multiplex PCR; TCRdb stores just in-frame clones and leaves some out. The sample holds roughly 40,000 clones, approximately 90% seen once. This clonotype was sampled from a female donor with multiple sclerosis, enrolled in a pregnancy study. The source material was CD8+ T cells from peripheral blood mononuclear cells, sampled in the first trimester of pregnancy. The chain joins TRBV4-3 to TRBJ1-2; TRBD1 might be the D (5 bases). The CDR3 here is CASSQDLGRVTYGYTF. For the CDR3, the DNA is TGCGCCAGCAGCCAAGATTTGGGCAGGGTAACCTATGGCTACACCTTC.